The 28 T cell receptor beta chains listed next were all sequenced from one sample in a study of blood T cell repertoires in COVID-19. Some clones are missing from TCRdb's copy, which holds only in-frame ones; the method was immunoSEQ multiplex PCR. The repertoire holds 140,000 to 150,000 clones, over 65% seen once, with 6% in the top ten. The sequenced sample consisted of PBMCs or T cells enriched from blood (not recorded which). The source of these receptors is a woman between 50 and 59 years old who had recovered from COVID-19.

The chain combines TRBV28 with TRBJ2-4; the match to TRBD1 covers 10 bases. The germline CDR1 and CDR2 sequences are MDHEN and SYDVKM. J was trimmed by 5 bases and V by 3 bases; bases with no gene match: 7. The CDR3 is 16 amino acids. CDR3 nucleotides: TGTGCCAGCAGTTTTGGGACAGGGGAAGTTGAAAACATTCAGTACTTC. This encodes CASSFGTGEVENIQYF.

The chain has TRBV11-1 and TRBJ2-2; no clear D gene. The CDR3 contains 13 residues. Germline assignment: CDR1 SGHAT and CDR2 FQDESV (reference sequence). The V gene lost 5 bases and the J gene lost 4 bases, with 8 bases spanning the gap. The CDR3 is CASSRDTTGELFF. The DNA of the CDR3 is TGTGCCAGCAGCCGCGACACCACCGGGGAGCTGTTTTTT.

This chain joins TRBV24-1 and TRBJ2-2; 9 positions match TRBD1. CDR3 length: 16 amino acids. Trimming took 4 bases from V and 6 from J; bases not matched to a gene: 8. CDR1 and CDR2 (germline): KGHDR, SFDVKD. This CDR3 is CATSDRDRETAGELFF. DNA for the CDR3: TGTGCCACCAGTGACAGGGACAGGGAGACTGCCGGGGAGCTGTTTTTT.

Details on this clone: This sample includes further DNA sequences coding for the same CDR3. The chain couples TRBV5-1 to TRBJ2-3, with 7 nucleotides matching TRBD1. The CDR3 loop spans 13 amino acids. Germline V gene lookup returns CDR1 SGHRS and CDR2 YFSETQ. V was clipped by 0 bases and J by 5 bases; unmatched bases: 0. CDR3 residues: CASSLAGGDTQYF. As DNA, the CDR3 is TGCGCCAGCAGCTTGGCAGGGGGAGATACGCAGTATTTT.

This chain connects TRBV7-9 to TRBJ2-1; a possible D gene is TRBD2 (5 bases). The germline gives CDR1 SEHNR, CDR2 FQNEAQ (reference sequence). The CDR3 has 14 residues. The V and J ends lost 11 bases and 0 bases respectively, with 14 bases between them. The CDR3 loop is CAAPGIGSYNEQFF. In DNA form, the CDR3 reads TGTGCCGCCCCCGGGATCGGCTCCTACAATGAGCAGTTCTTC.

The V and J genes are TRBV28 and TRBJ2-7, with a weak D call TRBD1 (6 bases). Germline CDR1 MDHEN, CDR2 SYDVKM. The CDR3 has 13 amino acids. V dropped 6 bases and J dropped 2 bases, with 11 bases sitting between them. Written as DNA, the CDR3 is TGTGCCAGCAGCAAGACAGGAACCTACGAGCAGTACTTC. It specifies CASSKTGTYEQYF.

This chain links TRBV7-8 with TRBJ2-7; D might be TRBD2 (6 bases). This CDR3 region has 16 residues. V was clipped by 2 bases and J by 0 bases, with 14 bases between them. In germline, CDR1 is SGHVS, CDR2 FQNEAQ. The CDR3 DNA reads TGTGCCAGCAGCTTATTGGCGGGGTGGAACTCCTACGAGCAGTACTTC. Its translation is CASSLLAGWNSYEQYF.

The chain is built from TRBV11-2 and TRBJ2-2, with D maybe TRBD2 (6 bases). V lost 1 base and J lost 9, with 21 bases in between. Germline V gives CDR1 SGHAT, CDR2 FQNNGV. This CDR3 is built from 17 residues. CDR3 sequence reads: CASSLGVRDFTIRELFF. The CDR3 DNA reads TGTGCCAGCAGCTTAGGGGTCCGGGACTTTACGATTCGGGAGCTGTTTTTT.

The genes are TRBV5-1 and TRBJ1-4; 7 nucleotides agree with TRBD1. Germline V gene sequence: CDR1 SGHRS, CDR2 YFSETQ. Trimming removed 4 bases from V and 5 bases from J; junction bases left unmatched: 8. The CDR3 runs 15 residues. The CDR3 region has the DNA TGCGCCAGCAGCGTACAGGGACAGATAAATGAAAAACTGTTTTTT. Residues: CASSVQGQINEKLFF.

The CDR3 region has the DNA TGCGCCAGCAGCTCCGTCGGACAGGGAAGAATTGGCTACACCTTC. Its protein product is CASSSVGQGRIGYTF. The chain is built from TRBV5-1 and TRBJ1-2; 8 nucleotides match TRBD1. Germline-derived CDR1 and CDR2 are SGHRS and YFSETQ. The CDR3 consists of 15 residues. Trimming took 3 bases from V and 7 from J; bases not matched to a gene: 11. The variable domain in full, with the rest retrieved from reference TRBV5-1 and TRBJ1-2, is KAGVTQTPRYLIKTRGQQVTLSCSPISGHRSVSWYQQTPGQGLQFLFEYFSETQRNKGNFPGRFSGRQFSNSRSEMNVSTLELGDSALYLCASSSVGQGRIGYTFGSGTRLTVV.

The chain uses TRBV10-3 and TRBJ2-5; D is possibly TRBD1 (6 bases). In germline, CDR1 is ENHRY, CDR2 SYGVKD. With 4 bases removed from V and 4 bases from J, the gap between germline ends came to 13 bases. CDR3 size: 14 residues. CDR3 amino acids: CAISVNREAETQYF. The CDR3 DNA follows: TGTGCCATCAGTGTTAACAGGGAAGCAGAGACCCAGTACTTC.

The chain recombines TRBV7-9 with TRBJ2-7; D unresolved. The germline V gene encodes CDR1 SEHNR and CDR2 FQNEAQ (reference sequence). This CDR3 comprises 12 residues. The ends were cut back, 5 bases at V and 2 bases at J, with 7 bases in the middle. In DNA, the CDR3 is TGTGCCAGCAGCCCCAGAACCTACGAGCAGTACTTC. Translating it yields CASSPRTYEQYF.

This chain links TRBV12-3 or TRBV12-4 with TRBJ1-3; D may be TRBD1 (6 bases). V gave up 6 bases and J gave up 4 bases, with 10 bases separating them. This CDR3 has 13 amino acids. CDR3 DNA sequence: TGTGCCAGCAGAACAGGGTCCGGAAACACCATATATTTT. Encoded protein: CASRTGSGNTIYF.

The chain uses TRBV5-1 and TRBJ2-4; 8 positions match TRBD1. The J segment lost 5 bases and the V segment lost 4 bases, leaving 2 bases of the junction unmatched. The length of the CDR3 is 13 residues. Germline V gives CDR1 SGHRS, CDR2 YFSETQ. Here the CDR3 reads CASSPGQENIQYF. The CDR3 nucleotides are TGCGCCAGCAGCCCGGGACAGGAAAACATTCAGTACTTC.

This clone was observed once. V usage is TRBV6-2 or TRBV6-3 and J usage is TRBJ1-1; no clear D. The germline V gene has CDR1 MNHEY and CDR2 SVGEGT. Trimming stripped 1 base from V and 4 bases from J, with 13 bases between. This CDR3 is 15 amino acids long. The CDR3 bases are TGTGCCAGCAGTTACTATCCGGGTATTCGCACTGAAGCTTTCTTT. It translates to CASSYYPGIRTEAFF.

This clone came up many times. The chain joins TRBV6-4 to TRBJ2-2, with 8 bases lining up with TRBD1. V dropped 7 bases and J dropped 3; count of bases not matched to a gene: 1. The length of the CDR3 is 13 residues. CDR1 MRHNA and CDR2 SNTAGT come from the germline V gene. DNA for the CDR3: TGTGCCAGCAAGACAGGGGACACCGGGGAGCTGTTTTTT. Residues: CASKTGDTGELFF.

V usage is TRBV19 and J usage is TRBJ1-3; a possible D gene is TRBD1 (5 bases). CDR1 is LNHDA, CDR2 SQIVND, per germline (reference sequence). V gave up 3 bases and J gave up 4 bases, with 13 bases separating them. The CDR3 is 15 amino acids. The CDR3 loop reads CASSIGAGGGNTIYF. For the CDR3, the DNA is TGTGCCAGTAGTATTGGGGCCGGTGGCGGAAACACCATATATTTT.

This clone appeared once. The chain is built from TRBV9 and TRBJ1-3; D is unclear. The CDR3 is 15 residues long. Germline CDR1 reads SGDLS; CDR2 reads YYNGEE. V lost 0 bases to trimming and J lost 0 bases, with 7 bases between them. The CDR3 DNA is TGTGCCAGCAGCGTAGTGTCAGGCTCTGGAAACACCATATATTTT. This encodes CASSVVSGSGNTIYF.

The genes are TRBV7-7 and TRBJ2-2; maybe TRBD1 (5 bases). V was cut by 5 bases and J by 5 bases, with 9 bases left in between. CDR1 and CDR2 (germline): SSHAT, FNYEAQ (reference sequence). This CDR3 contains 13 residues. This chain's CDR3 is CASSASGTGELFF. The DNA for the CDR3 is TGTGCCAGCAGCGCTTCAGGGACCGGGGAGCTGTTTTTT.

The CDR3 coding sequence is TGCGCCACTAGTGTCGCGGGGGGGCCTGGGGATACGCAGTATTTT. This encodes CATSVAGGPGDTQYF. The chain combines TRBV5-1 with TRBJ2-3, with 9 bases fitting TRBD2. Germline values: CDR1 SGHRS, CDR2 YFSETQ. V was pared by 9 bases and J by 6 bases, with 14 bases of the junction left unmatched. There are 15 residues in the CDR3.

The J gene is TRBJ2-7, the V gene TRBV5-4, with 7 positions matching TRBD1. Germline CDR1 reads SGHNT; CDR2 reads YYREEE (reference sequence). Trimming at V came to 6 bases and at J to 0 bases, leaving 6 bases not matched to a gene. The CDR3 is 14 residues long. This CDR3 is CASKTGTDSYEQYF. CDR3 coding DNA: TGTGCCAGCAAAACCGGGACAGACTCCTACGAGCAGTACTTC.

A word on this clone: One end of the junction varies from germline; a read error may be responsible. In the same sample, other DNA sequences code for this CDR3. The chain employs TRBV2 and TRBJ1-6, with 9 nucleotides matching TRBD1. The length of the CDR3 is 14 residues. The germline gives CDR1 SNHLY, CDR2 FYNNEI. The CDR3 region is CASSADRGNSPLHF. CDR3 sequence (DNA): TGCGCCAGCAGTGCGGACAGGGGCAATTCACCCCTCCACTTT.

This clone showed up just once. The V and J genes are TRBV12-3 or TRBV12-4 and TRBJ1-2, with a weak D call TRBD1 (5 bases). This CDR3 spans 13 amino acids. V was cut by 5 bases and J by 10 bases, with 17 bases left in between. The DNA for the CDR3 is TGTGCCAGCAGTCACAGGCAGTCGACGTCCTACACCTTC. Protein product: CASSHRQSTSYTF.

The CDR3 sequence: CASSVSTGLSPGELFF. The CDR3 DNA reads as TGTGCCAGCAGCGTGTCAACGGGACTATCTCCCGGGGAGCTGTTTTTT. The chain has TRBV9 and TRBJ2-2; 7 nucleotides match TRBD2. The CDR3 loop spans 16 amino acids. Germline-derived CDR1 and CDR2 are SGDLS and YYNGEE. The V segment lost 2 bases and the J segment 6 bases; nucleotides outside the gene matches: 10.

For the CDR3, the DNA is TGTGCCTGGAGAGATCTCCTCGGGCAGGGGGCGACCGGGGAGCTGTTTTTT. It codes for CAWRDLLGQGATGELFF. The rearrangement links TRBV30 to TRBJ2-2; 8 nucleotides match TRBD1. CDR1 is GTSNPN, CDR2 SVGIG, per germline (reference sequence). This CDR3 has 17 residues. V was pared by 3 bases and J by 5 bases, with 14 bases of the junction left unmatched.

This rearrangement joins TRBV19 to TRBJ1-6; the match to TRBD1 covers 9 bases. The J segment lost 6 bases and the V segment lost 11 bases, leaving 11 bases of the junction unmatched. The CDR3 sequence is 15 residues long. CDR1 and CDR2 (germline): LNHDA, SQIVND (reference sequence). CDR3 DNA: TGTGCCGGCCGGGACAGGGTAATTCCTAATTCACCCCTCCACTTT. Protein sequence: CAGRDRVIPNSPLHF.

The V call is TRBV19, the J call TRBJ1-2, with TRBD1 matching 7 bases. The germline V gene has CDR1 LNHDA and CDR2 SQIVND (reference sequence). V gave up 4 bases and J gave up 3 bases; unmatched junction bases: 11. The CDR3 covers 16 residues. DNA for the CDR3: TGTGCCAGTAGTACCTCTCGACAGGGAGAGTACTATGGCTACACCTTC. This sequence encodes CASSTSRQGEYYGYTF.

The chain joins TRBV4-1 to TRBJ1-6; D gene uncertain. Germline CDR1 MGHRA, CDR2 YSYEKL. This CDR3 is 15 amino acids long. Trimming cost V 3 bases and J 9 bases, with 15 bases left between them. CDR3 protein: CASSQVSEAASPLHF. The CDR3 DNA reads TGCGCCAGCAGCCAGGTATCTGAAGCGGCTTCACCCCTCCACTTT.